This record concerns one T cell receptor beta chain sequence. This clone was found a few times. Its binding antigen is unknown. Base qualities are not at hand, and no much larger clone is one base apart. The sample's time point label, decoded: cycle 2 day 1 (C2D1) of nivolumab. All trial patients had relapsed after autologous stem cell transplantation, with cohorts A, B and C differing in prior brentuximab vedotin exposure. The trial cohort included 55 to 65 patients with relapsed/refractory classical Hodgkin lymphoma, and each patient had a best overall response of complete response, partial response or progressive disease. Trial patients were treated with single-agent nivolumab in the multi-cohort phase II CheckMate 205 trial. An independent review committee assessed best overall response by applying the 2007 International Working Group response criteria. Trial PBMCs were obtained immediately prior to nivolumab initiation (C1D1) and on therapy at cycle 2 day 1 and cycle 4 day 1. Peripheral blood was collected in 8 mL Vacutainer Cell Preparation Tubes, from which PBMCs were isolated by centrifugation and then cryopreserved.

Reading from cysteine to phenylalanine, the CDR3 counts 15 amino acids. Only the CDR3 portion is preserved as DNA: 45 bases, with reading frame beginning at the first base. The data were taken from a study of PD-1 blockade in classical Hodgkin lymphoma (TCRdb year 2020). Looking at the study overall: Nivolumab dosing was 3 mg/kg intravenously every 2 weeks, continuing until either disease progression or unacceptable toxicity. The study used TCR beta sequencing and CyTOF to define a peripheral blood immune signature of response to PD-1 blockade in classical Hodgkin lymphoma.

The Qiagen DNeasy kit was used to extract genomic DNA from unsorted PBMCs and from the negatively selected CD4+ and CD8+ fractions. TCR beta CDR3 regions were amplified by immunoSEQ multiplex PCR using primers annealing to V and J segments. A synthetic immune receptor repertoire was used to minimize amplification bias, and any residual bias was removed computationally once sequencing was done. As for the original processing: Repertoire diversity was quantified as the Shannon entropy index using custom Python scripts. The unsorted, CD4+ and CD8+ repertoires were each analyzed separately, with the exception of combined analyses, where CD4+ and CD8+ sequences were merged in silico. A clone counted as expanded when the clone's frequency after treatment rose at least 2-fold relative to C1D1, and clones undetected at baseline were given a pseudocount of 0.5. Clones with 0 or 1 copy at C1D1 were defined as singleton clones, while clones with 2 or more copies were defined as non-singleton clones. Clones expanded in unsorted samples were assigned a CD4+, CD8+ or unknown annotation through matching of protein sequences in sorted samples from the same patient. Wilcoxon tests on paired samples were used to test diversity changes from C1D1 to C4D1. TCRdb stores this immuneACCESS table with in-frame sequences only. Part of the clones is absent; in the studies checked, under half of the shortfall reflects unresolved V genes, and no reason is known for the rest. The V and J calls and clone size come from that table; D and trimming were worked out from the DNA. In this sample the table shows about 63,000 clones, around 90% of which occur a single time. Together, the top ten hold less than 6.5% of the sample.

Overall study results and their limits: Diversity was lower in patients who began nivolumab less than 1 year after ASCT, so these patients were left out of later analyses to avoid confounding by immune reconstitution. Trial patients achieving complete response had baseline diversity similar to newly diagnosed patients, whereas partial responders and progressors had significantly lower diversity. Newly diagnosed patients were reported to have lower baseline TCR diversity than healthy donors, and relapsed/refractory patients were reported to have lower baseline TCR diversity still. A significant rise by C4D1 was seen in CD4+ but not CD8+ TCR diversity (p=0.0027 vs p=0.16), with the rise being most apparent in complete responders (p=0.02). Only a single clinical trial cohort was studied, and what caused the repertoire differences, possibly disease activity or prior therapy, remained undefined.

The V and J genes are TRBV21-1 and TRBJ1-2. TRBV21-1 is classified as a pseudogene. The sequence was obtained from a human donor with classical Hodgkin lymphoma. The source was peripheral blood mononuclear cells (PBMCs), collected before the second cycle of nivolumab. The CDR3 in this case is CASSKGDGLGYGYTF. The sequenced DNA: TGTGCCAGCAGCAAGGGGGACGGATTGGGCTATGGCTACACCTTC.